What follows describes a single TCR beta chain. A read error may account for a junction end that differs from germline. This entry belongs to a study of sequential checkpoint blockade in melanoma. Treatment here: randomized to nivolumab then ipilimumab (arm A) or the reverse (arm B). No patient had prior DNA-damaging chemotherapy. From thawed PBMCs, live CD3+CD8+ cells negative for CD19 and CD56 were sorted. The CDR3 length is 13 residues. From germline, CDR1 is SSHAT and CDR2 FNYEAQ (reference sequence). Sequencing was performed with immunoSEQ multiplex PCR; in TCRdb, only in-frame clones are kept and a portion is missing. The sample shows about 22,000 clones, approximately 79% of them seen only once.

The sequence came from a human donor with melanoma. The input for sequencing was CD8+ T cells sorted from blood (inferred from file names), taken from a patient given nivolumab and ipilimumab in sequence. This chain connects TRBV7-7 to TRBJ2-7; possible D gene TRBD1, 5 bases. Written as DNA, the CDR3 is TGTGCTAGCAGCTTGAGCGCAGGGAAAGAGCAGTACTTC. It codes for CASSLSAGKEQYF.